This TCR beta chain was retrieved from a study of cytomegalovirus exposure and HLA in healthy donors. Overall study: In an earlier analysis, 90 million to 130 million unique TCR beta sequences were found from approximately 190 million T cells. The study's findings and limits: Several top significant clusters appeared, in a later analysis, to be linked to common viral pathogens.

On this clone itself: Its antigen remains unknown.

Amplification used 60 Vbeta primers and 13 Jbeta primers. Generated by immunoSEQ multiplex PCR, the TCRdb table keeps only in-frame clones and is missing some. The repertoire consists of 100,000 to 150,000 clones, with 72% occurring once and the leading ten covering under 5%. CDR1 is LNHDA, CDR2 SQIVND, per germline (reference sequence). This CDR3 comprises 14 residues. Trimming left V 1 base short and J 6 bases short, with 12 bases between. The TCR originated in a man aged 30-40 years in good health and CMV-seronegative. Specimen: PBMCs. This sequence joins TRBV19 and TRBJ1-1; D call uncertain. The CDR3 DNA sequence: TGTGCCAGTAGTATAGCCTCGAGTCGCGCTGAAGCTTTCTTT. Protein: CASSIASSRAEAFF.